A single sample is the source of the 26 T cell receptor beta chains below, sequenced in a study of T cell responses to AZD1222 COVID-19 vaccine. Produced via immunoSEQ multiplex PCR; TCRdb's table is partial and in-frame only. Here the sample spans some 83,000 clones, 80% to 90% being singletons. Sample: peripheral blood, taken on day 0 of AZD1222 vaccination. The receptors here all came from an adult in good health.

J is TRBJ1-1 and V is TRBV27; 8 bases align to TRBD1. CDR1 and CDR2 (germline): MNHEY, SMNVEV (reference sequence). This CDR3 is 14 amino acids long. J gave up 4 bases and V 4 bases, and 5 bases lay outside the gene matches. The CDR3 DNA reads TGTGCCAGCAGTTACAGGGGGTTCGGCACTGAAGCTTTCTTT. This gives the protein CASSYRGFGTEAFF.

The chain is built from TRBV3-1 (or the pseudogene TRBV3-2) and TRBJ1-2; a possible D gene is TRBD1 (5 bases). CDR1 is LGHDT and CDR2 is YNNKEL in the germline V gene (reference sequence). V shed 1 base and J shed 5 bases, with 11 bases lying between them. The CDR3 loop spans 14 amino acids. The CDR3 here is CASSQGFGGYGYTF. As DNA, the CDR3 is TGTGCCAGCAGCCAAGGGTTCGGGGGTTATGGCTACACCTTC.

As DNA, the CDR3 is TGTGCCAGTAGTATACTAGCGGGGGAAAACGAGCAGTACTTC. It yields the protein CASSILAGENEQYF. The rearrangement joins TRBV19 to TRBJ2-7; 10 bases are shared with TRBD2. After removal of 2 bases from V and 5 bases from J, the junction contained 3 bases not matched to a gene. Germline CDR1 is LNHDA and CDR2 is SQIVND (reference sequence). This CDR3 is built from 14 residues.

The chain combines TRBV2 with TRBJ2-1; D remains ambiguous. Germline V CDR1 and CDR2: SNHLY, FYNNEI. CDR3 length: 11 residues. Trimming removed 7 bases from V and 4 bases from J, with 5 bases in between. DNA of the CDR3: TGTGCCAGCACTCGGTACAATGAGCAGTTCTTC. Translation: CASTRYNEQFF.

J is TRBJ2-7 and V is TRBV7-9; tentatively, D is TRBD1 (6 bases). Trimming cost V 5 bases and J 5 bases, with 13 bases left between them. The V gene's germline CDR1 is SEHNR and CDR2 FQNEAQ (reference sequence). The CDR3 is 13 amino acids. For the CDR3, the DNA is TGTGCCAGCAGCCGGACAGTTTTTGACGAGCAGTACTTC. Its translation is CASSRTVFDEQYF. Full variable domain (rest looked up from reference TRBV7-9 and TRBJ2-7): DTGVSQNPRHKITKRGQNVTFRCDPISEHNRLYWYRQTLGQGPEFLTYFQNEAQLEKSRLLSDRFSAERPKGSFSTLEIQRTEQGDSAMYLCASSRTVFDEQYFGPGTRLTVT.

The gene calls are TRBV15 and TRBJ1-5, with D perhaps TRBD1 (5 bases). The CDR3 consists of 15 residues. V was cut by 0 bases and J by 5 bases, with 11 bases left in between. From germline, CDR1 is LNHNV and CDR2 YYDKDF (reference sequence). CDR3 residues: CATSRDPRVDQPQHF. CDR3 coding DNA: TGTGCCACCAGCAGAGATCCCAGGGTCGATCAGCCCCAGCATTTT.

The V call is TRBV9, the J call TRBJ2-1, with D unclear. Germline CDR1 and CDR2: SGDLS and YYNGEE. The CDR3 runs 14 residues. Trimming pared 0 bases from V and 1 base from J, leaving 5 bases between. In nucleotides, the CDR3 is TGTGCCAGCAGCGTAGTCCAGTCCTACAATGAGCAGTTCTTC. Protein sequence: CASSVVQSYNEQFF.

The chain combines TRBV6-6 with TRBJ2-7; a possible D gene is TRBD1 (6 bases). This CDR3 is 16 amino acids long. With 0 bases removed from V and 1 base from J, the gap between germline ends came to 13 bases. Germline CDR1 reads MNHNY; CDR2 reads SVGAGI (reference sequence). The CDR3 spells CASSYSSVRGSYEQYF. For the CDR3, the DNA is TGTGCCAGCAGTTACTCGTCAGTCAGGGGATCCTACGAGCAGTACTTC.

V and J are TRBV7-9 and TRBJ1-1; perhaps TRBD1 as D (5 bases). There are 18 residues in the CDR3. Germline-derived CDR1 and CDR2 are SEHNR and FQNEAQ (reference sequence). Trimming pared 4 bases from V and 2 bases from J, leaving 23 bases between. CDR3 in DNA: TGTGCCAGCAGCTCCACCGGAGGGGCAGGACGGATTAACACTGAAGCTTTCTTT. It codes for CASSSTGGAGRINTEAFF.

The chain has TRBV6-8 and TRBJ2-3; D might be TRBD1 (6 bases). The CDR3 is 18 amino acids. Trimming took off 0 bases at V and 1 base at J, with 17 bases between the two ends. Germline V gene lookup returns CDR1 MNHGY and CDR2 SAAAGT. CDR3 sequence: CASSYSPVGQCRTDTQYF. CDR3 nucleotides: TGTGCCAGCAGTTACTCGCCTGTCGGACAGTGCCGCACAGATACGCAGTATTTT.

In DNA, the CDR3 is TGTGCCAGCAGGAGCGGTAACTCCTATAATTCACCCCTCCACTTT. Protein: CASRSGNSYNSPLHF. The V and J genes are TRBV2 and TRBJ1-6; D is unresolved. In germline, CDR1 is SNHLY, CDR2 FYNNEI. The CDR3 is made up of 15 amino acids. Between the trimmed V and J ends, which lost 6 bases and 0 bases, there was a span of 9 bases.

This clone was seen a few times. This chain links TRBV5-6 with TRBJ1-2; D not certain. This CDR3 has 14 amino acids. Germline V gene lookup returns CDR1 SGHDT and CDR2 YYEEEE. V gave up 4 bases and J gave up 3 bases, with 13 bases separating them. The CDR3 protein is CASSQTGRDYGYTF. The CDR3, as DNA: TGTGCCAGCAGCCAGACCGGAAGGGACTATGGCTACACCTTC.

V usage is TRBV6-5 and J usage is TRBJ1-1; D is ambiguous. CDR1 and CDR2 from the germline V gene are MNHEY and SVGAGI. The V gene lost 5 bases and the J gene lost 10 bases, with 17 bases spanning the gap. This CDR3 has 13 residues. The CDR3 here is CASSNGLRAVAFF. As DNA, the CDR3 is TGTGCCAGCAGTAATGGGCTAAGGGCGGTAGCTTTCTTT.

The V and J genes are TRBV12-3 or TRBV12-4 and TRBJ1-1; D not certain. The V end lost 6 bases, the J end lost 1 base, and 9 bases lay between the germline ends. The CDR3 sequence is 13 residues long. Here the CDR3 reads CASRLTPNTEAFF. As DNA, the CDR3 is TGTGCCAGCAGGTTGACACCGAACACTGAAGCTTTCTTT.

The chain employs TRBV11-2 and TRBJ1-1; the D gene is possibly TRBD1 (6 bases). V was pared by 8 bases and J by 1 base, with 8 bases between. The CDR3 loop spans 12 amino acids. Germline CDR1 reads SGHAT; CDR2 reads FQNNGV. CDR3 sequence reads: CASWGQNTEAFF. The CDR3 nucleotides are TGTGCCAGCTGGGGGCAGAACACTGAAGCTTTCTTT.

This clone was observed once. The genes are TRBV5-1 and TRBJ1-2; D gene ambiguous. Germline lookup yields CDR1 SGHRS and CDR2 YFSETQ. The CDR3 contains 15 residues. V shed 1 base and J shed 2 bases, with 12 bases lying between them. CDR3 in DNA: TGCGCCAGCAGCTTGCGGCCCACCGCAAACTATGGCTACACCTTC. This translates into CASSLRPTANYGYTF.

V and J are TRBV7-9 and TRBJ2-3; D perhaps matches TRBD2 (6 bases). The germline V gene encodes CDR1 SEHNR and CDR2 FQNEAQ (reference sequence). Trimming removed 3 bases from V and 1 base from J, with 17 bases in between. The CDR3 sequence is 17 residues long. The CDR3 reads CASSLDLAGGGTDTQYF. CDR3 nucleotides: TGTGCCAGCAGCTTGGACCTGGCAGGAGGGGGCACAGATACGCAGTATTTT. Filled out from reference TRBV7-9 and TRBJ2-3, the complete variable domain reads DTGVSQNPRHKITKRGQNVTFRCDPISEHNRLYWYRQTLGQGPEFLTYFQNEAQLEKSRLLSDRFSAERPKGSFSTLEIQRTEQGDSAMYLCASSLDLAGGGTDTQYFGPGTRLTVL.

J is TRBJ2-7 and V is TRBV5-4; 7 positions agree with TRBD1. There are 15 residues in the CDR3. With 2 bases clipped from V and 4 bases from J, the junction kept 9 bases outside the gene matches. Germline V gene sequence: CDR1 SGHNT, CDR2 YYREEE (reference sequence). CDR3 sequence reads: CASSFSGGFGYEQYF. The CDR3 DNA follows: TGTGCCAGCAGCTTCTCAGGGGGTTTTGGGTACGAGCAGTACTTC.

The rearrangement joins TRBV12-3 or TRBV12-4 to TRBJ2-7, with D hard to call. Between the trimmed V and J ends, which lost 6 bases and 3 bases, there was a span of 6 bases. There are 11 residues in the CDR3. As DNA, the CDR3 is TGTGCCAGCAGCCTTTACTACGAGCAGTACTTC. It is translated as CASSLYYEQYF.

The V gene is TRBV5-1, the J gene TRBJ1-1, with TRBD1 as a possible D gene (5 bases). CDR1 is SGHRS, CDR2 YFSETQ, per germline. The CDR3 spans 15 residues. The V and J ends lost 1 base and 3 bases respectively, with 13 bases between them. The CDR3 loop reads CASSLQGPRDTEAFF. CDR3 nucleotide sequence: TGCGCCAGCAGCTTGCAGGGACCGCGGGACACTGAAGCTTTCTTT.

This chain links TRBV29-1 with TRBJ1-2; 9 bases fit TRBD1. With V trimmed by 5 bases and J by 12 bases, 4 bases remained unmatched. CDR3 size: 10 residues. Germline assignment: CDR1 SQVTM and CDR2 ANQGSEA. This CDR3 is CSVRTGVNTF. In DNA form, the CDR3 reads TGCAGCGTTAGGACAGGGGTTAACACCTTC.

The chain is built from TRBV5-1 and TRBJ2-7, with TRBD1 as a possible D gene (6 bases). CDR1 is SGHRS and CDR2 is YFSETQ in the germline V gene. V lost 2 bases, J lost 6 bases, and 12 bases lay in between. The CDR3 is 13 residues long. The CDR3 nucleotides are TGCGCCAGCAGCTTTGGTTCAGGGGCCGAGCAGTACTTC. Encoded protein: CASSFGSGAEQYF.

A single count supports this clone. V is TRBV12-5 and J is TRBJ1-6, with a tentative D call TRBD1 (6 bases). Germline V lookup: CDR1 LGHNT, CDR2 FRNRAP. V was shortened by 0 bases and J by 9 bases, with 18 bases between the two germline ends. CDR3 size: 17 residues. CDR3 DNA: TGTGCTAGTGGTTTGGTAGTTCGGGGGGCAGTGGGTTCACCCCTCCACTTT. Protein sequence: CASGLVVRGAVGSPLHF.

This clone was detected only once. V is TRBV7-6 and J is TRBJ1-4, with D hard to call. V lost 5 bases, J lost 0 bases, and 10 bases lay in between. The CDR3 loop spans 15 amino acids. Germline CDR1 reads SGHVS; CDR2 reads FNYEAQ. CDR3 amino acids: CASSQHIATNEKLFF. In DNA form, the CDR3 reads TGTGCCAGCAGCCAGCACATTGCAACTAATGAAAAACTGTTTTTT.

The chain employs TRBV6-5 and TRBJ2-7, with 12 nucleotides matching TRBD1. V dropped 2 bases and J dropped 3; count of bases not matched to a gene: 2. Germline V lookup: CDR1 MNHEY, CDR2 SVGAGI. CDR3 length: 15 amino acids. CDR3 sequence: CASSYRDRGRYEQYF. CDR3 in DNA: TGTGCCAGCAGTTACAGGGACAGGGGGCGCTACGAGCAGTACTTC.

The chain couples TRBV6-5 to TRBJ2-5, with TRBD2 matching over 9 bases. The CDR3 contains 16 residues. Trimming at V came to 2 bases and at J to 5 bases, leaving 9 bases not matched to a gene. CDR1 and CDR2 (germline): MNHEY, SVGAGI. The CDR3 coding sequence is TGTGCCAGCAGTTACACCAGCGGGGGGCCTGAGGAGACCCAGTACTTC. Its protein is CASSYTSGGPEETQYF.